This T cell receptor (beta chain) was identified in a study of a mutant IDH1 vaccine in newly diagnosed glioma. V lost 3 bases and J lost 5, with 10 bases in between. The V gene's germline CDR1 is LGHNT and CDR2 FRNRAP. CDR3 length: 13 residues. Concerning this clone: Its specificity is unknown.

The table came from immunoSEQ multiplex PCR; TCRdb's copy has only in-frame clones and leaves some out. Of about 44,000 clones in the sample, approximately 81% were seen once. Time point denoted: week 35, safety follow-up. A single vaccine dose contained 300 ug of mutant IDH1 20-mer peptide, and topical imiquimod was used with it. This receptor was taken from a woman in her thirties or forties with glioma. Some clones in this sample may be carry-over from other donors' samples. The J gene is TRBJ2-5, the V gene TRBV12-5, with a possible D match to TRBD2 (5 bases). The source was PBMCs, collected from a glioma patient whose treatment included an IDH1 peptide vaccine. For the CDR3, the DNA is TGTGCTAGTGGTTTTTGGAGGAAGGAGACCCAGTACTTC. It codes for CASGFWRKETQYF. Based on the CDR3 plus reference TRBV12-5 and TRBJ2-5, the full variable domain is DARVTQTPRHKVTEMGQEVTMRCQPILGHNTVFWYRQTMMQGLELLAYFRNRAPLDDSGMPKDRFSAEMPDATLATLKIQPSEPRDSAVYFCASGFWRKETQYFGPGTRLLVL.